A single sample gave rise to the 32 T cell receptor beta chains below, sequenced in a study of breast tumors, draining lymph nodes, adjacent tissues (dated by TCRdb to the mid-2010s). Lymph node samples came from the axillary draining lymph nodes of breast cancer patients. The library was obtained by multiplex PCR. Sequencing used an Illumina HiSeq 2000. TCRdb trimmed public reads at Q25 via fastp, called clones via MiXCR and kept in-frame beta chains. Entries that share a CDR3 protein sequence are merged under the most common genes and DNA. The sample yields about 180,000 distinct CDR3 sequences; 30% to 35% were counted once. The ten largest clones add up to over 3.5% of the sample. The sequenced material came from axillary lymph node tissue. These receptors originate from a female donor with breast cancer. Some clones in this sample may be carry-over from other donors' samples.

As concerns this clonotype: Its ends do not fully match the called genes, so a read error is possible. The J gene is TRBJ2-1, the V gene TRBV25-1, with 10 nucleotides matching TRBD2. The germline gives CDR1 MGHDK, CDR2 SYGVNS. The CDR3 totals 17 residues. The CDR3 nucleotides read TGTGCCAGCAGTGATTCCAGCGGGGGGGCCTTTATCAATGGGCAGTTCTTC. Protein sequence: CASSDSSGGAFINGQFF.

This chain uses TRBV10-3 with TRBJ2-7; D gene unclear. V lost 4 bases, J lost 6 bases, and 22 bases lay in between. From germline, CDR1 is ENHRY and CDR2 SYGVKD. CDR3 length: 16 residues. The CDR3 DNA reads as TGTGCCATCAGTGCTAGAGAGGAAGTGGGAAACGGCGAGCAGTACTTC. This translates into CAISAREEVGNGEQYF.

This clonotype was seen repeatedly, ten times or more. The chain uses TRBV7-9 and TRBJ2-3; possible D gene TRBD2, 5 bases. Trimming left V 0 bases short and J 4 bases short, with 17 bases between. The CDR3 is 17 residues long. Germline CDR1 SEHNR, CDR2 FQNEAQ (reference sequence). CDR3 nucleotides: TGTGCCAGCAGCTTAGCCCCACTAGGATTTGTGTCAGATACGCAGTATTTT. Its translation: CASSLAPLGFVSDTQYF. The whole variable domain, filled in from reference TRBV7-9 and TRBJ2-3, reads DTGVSQNPRHKITKRGQNVTFRCDPISEHNRLYWYRQTLGQGPEFLTYFQNEAQLEKSRLLSDRFSAERPKGSFSTLEIQRTEQGDSAMYLCASSLAPLGFVSDTQYFGPGTRLTVL.

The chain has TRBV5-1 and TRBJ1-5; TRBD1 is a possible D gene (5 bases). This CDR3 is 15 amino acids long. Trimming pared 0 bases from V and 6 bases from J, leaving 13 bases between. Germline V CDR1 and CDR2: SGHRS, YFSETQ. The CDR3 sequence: CASSLGTTGGQPQHF. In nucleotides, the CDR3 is TGCGCCAGCAGCTTGGGGACAACTGGCGGTCAGCCCCAGCATTTT.

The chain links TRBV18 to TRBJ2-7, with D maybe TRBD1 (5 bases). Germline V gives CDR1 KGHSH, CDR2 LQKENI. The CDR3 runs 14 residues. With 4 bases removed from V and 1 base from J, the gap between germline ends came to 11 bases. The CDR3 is CASSLREESYEQYF. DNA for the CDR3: TGTGCCAGCTCACTCAGGGAAGAATCCTACGAGCAGTACTTC.

CDR3 residues: CAWTPSYSFSTDTQYF. CDR3 nucleotide sequence: TGTGCCTGGACCCCCTCATACTCCTTTAGCACAGATACGCAGTATTTT. V gene TRBV30 combines with J gene TRBJ2-3; D gene ambiguous. There are 16 residues in the CDR3. Deletions cut 4 bases from V and 0 bases from J, with 17 bases between. Germline V lookup: CDR1 GTSNPN, CDR2 SVGIG (reference sequence). Using reference TRBV30 and TRBJ2-3 for the parts outside the CDR3, the full variable domain is SQTIHQWPATLVQPVGSPLSLECTVEGTSNPNLYWYRQAAGRGLQLLFYSVGIGQISSEVPQNLSASRPQDRQFILSSKKLLLSDSGFYLCAWTPSYSFSTDTQYFGPGTRLTVL.

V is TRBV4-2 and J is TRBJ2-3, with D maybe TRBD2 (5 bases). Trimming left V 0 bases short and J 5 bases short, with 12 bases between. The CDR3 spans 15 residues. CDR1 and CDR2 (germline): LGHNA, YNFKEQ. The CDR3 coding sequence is TGTGCCAGCAGCCAAGATTCCAGCGGAAGAGATACGCAGTATTTT. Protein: CASSQDSSGRDTQYF.

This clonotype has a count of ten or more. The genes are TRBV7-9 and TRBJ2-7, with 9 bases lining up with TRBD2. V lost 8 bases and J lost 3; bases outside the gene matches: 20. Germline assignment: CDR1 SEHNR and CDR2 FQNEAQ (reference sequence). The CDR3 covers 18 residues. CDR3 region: CASGGRQLGSGGYYEQYF. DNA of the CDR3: TGTGCCAGCGGAGGCCGGCAGTTGGGTAGCGGGGGATACTACGAGCAGTACTTC.

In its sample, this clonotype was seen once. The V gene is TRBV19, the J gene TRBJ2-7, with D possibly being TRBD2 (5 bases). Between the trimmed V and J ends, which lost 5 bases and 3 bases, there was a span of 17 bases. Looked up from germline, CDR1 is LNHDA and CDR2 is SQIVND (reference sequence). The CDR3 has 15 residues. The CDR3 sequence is CASSPGRGSYYEQYF. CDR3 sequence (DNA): TGTGCCAGTAGTCCTGGACGAGGGAGCTACTACGAGCAGTACTTC.

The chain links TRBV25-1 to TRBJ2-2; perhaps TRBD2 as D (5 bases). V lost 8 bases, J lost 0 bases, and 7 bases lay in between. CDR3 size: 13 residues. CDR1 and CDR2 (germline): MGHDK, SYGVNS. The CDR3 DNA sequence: TGTGCCAGCTTGGAGGCGAACACCGGGGAGCTGTTTTTT. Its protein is CASLEANTGELFF.

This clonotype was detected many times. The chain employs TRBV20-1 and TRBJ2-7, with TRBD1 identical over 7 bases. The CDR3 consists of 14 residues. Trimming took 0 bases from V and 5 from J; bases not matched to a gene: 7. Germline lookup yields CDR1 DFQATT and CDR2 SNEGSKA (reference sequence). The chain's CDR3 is CSARDRNRGNEQYF. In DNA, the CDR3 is TGCAGTGCTAGAGATCGAAACAGGGGCAACGAGCAGTACTTC.

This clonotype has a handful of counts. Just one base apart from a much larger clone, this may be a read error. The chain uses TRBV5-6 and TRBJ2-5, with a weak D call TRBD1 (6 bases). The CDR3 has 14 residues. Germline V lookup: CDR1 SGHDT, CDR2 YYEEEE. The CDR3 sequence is CASSLGQVQETQCF. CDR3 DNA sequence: TGTGCCAGCAGCTTGGGACAGGTCCAAGAGACCCAGTGCTTC.

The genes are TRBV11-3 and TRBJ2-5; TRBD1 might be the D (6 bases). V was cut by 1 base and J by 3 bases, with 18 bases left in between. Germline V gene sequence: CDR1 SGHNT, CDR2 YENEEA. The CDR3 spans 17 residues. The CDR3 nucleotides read TGTGCCAGCAGCTTAGGCCTCAGTGGGGGCGAGGAAGAGACCCAGTACTTC. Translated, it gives CASSLGLSGGEEETQYF.

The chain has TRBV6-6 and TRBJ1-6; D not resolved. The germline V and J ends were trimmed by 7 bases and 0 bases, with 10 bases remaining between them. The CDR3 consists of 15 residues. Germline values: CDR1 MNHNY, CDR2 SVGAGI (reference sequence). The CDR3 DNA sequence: TGTGCCAGCATGTTCAGGAGCTCCTATAATTCACCCCTCCACTTT. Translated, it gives CASMFRSSYNSPLHF.

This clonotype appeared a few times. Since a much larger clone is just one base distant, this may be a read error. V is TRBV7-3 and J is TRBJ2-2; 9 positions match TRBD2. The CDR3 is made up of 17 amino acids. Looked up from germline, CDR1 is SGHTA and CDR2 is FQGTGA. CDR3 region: CAGSLNLAGLHTGELFF. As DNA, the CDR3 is TGTGCCGGCAGCTTAAATCTAGCGGGGCTACACACCGGGGAGCTGTTTTTT.

The CDR3 bases are TGTGCCAGCAGCACGATAGGACAGGGGGCCTATGGCTACACCTTC. Translated: CASSTIGQGAYGYTF. This chain joins TRBV9 and TRBJ1-2, with 11 bases aligning to TRBD1. This CDR3 is built from 15 residues. Germline V lookup: CDR1 SGDLS, CDR2 YYNGEE. J gave up 4 bases and V 4 bases, and 6 bases lay outside the gene matches.

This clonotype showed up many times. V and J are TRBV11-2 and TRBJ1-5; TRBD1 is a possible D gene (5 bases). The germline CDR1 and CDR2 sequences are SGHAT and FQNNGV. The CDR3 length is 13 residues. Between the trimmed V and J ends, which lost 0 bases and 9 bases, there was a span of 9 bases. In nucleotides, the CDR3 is TGTGCCAGCAGCTTAGATTGGGGACTGCCCCAGCATTTT. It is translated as CASSLDWGLPQHF.

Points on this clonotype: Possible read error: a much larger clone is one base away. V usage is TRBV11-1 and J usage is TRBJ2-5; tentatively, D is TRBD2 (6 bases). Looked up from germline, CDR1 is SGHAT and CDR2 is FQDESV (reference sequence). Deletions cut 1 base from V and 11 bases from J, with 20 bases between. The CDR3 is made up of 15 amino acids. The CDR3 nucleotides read TGTGCCAGCAGCTTAGGAGCGGGCTCCTACAATGAGCAGTACTTC. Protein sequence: CASSLGAGSYNEQYF.

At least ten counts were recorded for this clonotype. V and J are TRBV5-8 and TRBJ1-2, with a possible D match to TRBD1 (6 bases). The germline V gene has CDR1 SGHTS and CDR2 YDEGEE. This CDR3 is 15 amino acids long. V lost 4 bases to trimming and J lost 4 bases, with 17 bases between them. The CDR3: CASSPRGGVSYGYTF. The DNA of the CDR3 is TGTGCCAGCAGCCCTCGGGGGGGCGTATCCTATGGCTACACCTTC.

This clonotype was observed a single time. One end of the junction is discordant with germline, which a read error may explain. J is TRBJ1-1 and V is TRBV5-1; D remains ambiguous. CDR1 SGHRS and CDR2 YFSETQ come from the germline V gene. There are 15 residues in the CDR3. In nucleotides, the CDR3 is TGCGCCAGCAGCTTGGGCTATCGGTTAATCGGTGAAGCTTGCTTT. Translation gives CASSLGYRLIGEACF.

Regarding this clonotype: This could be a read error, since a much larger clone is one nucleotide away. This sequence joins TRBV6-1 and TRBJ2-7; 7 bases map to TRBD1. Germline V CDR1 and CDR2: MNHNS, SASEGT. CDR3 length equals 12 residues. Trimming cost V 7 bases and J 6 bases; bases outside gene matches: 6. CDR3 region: CASTGTACEQYF. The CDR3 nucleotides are TGTGCCAGCACCGGGACAGCCTGCGAGCAGTACTTC.

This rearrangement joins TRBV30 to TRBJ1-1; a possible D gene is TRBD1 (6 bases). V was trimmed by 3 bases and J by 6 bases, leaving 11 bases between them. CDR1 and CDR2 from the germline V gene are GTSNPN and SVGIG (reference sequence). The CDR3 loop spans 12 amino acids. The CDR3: CAWSTGWSEAFF. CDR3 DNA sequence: TGTGCCTGGAGCACAGGGTGGTCTGAAGCTTTCTTT.

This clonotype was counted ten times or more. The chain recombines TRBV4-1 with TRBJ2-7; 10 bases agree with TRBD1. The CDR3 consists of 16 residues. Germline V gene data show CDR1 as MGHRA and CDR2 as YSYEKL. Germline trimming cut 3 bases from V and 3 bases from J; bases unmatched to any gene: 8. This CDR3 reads CASSQAPGQGIYEQYF. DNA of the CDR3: TGCGCCAGCAGCCAGGCACCGGGACAGGGGATCTACGAGCAGTACTTC.

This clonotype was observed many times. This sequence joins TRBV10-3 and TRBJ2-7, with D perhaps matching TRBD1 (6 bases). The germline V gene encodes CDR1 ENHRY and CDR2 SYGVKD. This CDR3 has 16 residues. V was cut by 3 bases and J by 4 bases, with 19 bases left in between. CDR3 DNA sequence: TGTGCCATCAGTGATACCGGGACAAAAAGAGGTTACGAGCAGTACTTC. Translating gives CAISDTGTKRGYEQYF.

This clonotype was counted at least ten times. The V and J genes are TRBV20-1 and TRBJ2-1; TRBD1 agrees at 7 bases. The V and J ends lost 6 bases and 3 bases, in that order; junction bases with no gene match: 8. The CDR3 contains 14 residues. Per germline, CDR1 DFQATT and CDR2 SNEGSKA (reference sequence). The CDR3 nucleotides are TGCAGTGCGGCCCGACAGGGCTACTACAATGAGCAGTTCTTC. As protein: CSAARQGYYNEQFF.

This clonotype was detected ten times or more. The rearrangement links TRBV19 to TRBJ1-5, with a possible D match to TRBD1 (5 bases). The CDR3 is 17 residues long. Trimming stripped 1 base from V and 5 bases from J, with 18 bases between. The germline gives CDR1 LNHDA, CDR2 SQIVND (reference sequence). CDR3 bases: TGTGCCAGTAGTATAGCGGAGGGGTTTGGTTCGGATCAGCCCCAGCATTTT. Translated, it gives CASSIAEGFGSDQPQHF.

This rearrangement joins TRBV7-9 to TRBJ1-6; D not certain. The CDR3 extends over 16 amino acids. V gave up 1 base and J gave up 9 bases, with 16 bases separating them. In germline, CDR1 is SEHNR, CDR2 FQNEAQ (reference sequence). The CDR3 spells CASSLGFLGDSSPLHF. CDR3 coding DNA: TGTGCCAGCAGCTTAGGGTTTCTAGGCGATAGTTCACCCCTCCACTTT.

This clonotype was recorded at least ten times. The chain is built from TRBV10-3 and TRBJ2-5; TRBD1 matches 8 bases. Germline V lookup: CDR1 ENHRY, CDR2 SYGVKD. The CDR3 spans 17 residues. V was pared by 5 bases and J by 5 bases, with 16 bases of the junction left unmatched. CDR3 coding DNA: TGTGCCATCAGTTCCGGAAGGACAGGGCAGGCAGAGGAGACCCAGTACTTC. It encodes CAISSGRTGQAEETQYF.

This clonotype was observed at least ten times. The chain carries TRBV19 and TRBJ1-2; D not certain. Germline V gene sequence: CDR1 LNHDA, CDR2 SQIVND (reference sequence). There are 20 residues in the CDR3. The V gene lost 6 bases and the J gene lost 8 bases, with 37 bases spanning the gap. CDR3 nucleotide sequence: TGTGCCAGTAGCCCCCGGAGCAGTTCACGGAACGGGTCCGGGCCGCGGGGCTACACCTTC. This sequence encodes CASSPRSSSRNGSGPRGYTF. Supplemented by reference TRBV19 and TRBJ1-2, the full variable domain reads DGGITQSPKYLFRKEGQNVTLSCEQNLNHDAMYWYRQDPGQGLRLIYYSQIVNDFQKGDIAEGYSVSREKKESFPLTVTSAQKNPTAFYLCASSPRSSSRNGSGPRGYTFGSGTRLTVV.

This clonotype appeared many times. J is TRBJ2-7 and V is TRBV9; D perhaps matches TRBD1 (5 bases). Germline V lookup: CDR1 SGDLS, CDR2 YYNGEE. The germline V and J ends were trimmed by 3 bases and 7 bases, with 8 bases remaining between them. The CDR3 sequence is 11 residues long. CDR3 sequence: CASSEGQEQYF. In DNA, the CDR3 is TGTGCCAGCAGCGAGGGGCAGGAGCAGTACTTC.

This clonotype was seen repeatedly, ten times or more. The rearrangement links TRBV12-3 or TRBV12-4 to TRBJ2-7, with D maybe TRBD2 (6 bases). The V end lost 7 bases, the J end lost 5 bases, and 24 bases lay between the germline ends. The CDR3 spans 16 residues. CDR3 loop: CASTQAPAGPGNEQYF. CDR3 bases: TGTGCCAGCACCCAAGCTCCAGCGGGTCCTGGGAACGAGCAGTACTTC.

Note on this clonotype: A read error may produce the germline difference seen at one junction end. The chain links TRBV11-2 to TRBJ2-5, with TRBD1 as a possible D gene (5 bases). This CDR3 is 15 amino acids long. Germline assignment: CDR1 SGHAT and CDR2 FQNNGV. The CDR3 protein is CASGLGPMPGETQYF. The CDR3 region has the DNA TGTGCCAGCGGCTTAGGTCCAATGCCAGGGGAGACCCAGTACTTC. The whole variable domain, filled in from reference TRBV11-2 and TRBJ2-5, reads EAGVAQSPRYKIIEKRQSVAFWCNPISGHATLYWYQQILGQGPKLLIQFQNNGVVDDSQLPKDRFSAERLKGVDSTLKIQPAKLEDSAVYLCASGLGPMPGETQYFGPGTRLLVL.